Described below is a single T cell receptor beta chain sequence and its context. Its target antigen remains unknown. No quality values exist for individual bases; no much larger clone is one base distant. This entry comes from a study of shared clonotypes between healthy human individuals (dated by TCRdb to about 2020). For context, the study as a whole: Two women and a few men aged 18 to 49 years were included in the cohort. To estimate repertoire size and how much clonotype sharing occurs between individuals, the study deeply sequenced the blood TCR repertoires of five healthy adults. Libraries were prepared and TCR repertoires were sequenced by different laboratories using diverse techniques, in order to increase sequencing depth and limit assay-specific biases. Leukapheresis yielded between about 0.94 and 8.9 billion PBMCs per donor.

Using the deep immunoSEQ assay, multiplex PCR amplified TCR CDR3 regions from genomic DNA. Extracted genomic DNA from each cell subset was distributed evenly across all wells of several immunoSEQ 96-well plates, and each plate was treated as a replicate. For unsorted PBMC, each replicate PCR was loaded with approximately 330 ng genomic DNA, equivalent to 25,000 to 35,000 T cell genomes. Ten immunoSEQ deep assay plates were used to sequence the unsorted PBMC genomic DNA. Purified libraries were measured with a Qubit 3.0 fluorometer, size-checked on a Bioanalyzer 2100, and measured again with the KAPA Library Quantification kit. Every immunoSEQ 96-well plate was sequenced on a dedicated single-read 150-cycle Illumina NextSeq 550 flow cell. On the authors' methods: Because the immunoSEQ output held only junctional sequences and lacked quality scores, the filtering could not match the filtering applied to full-length reads. Sequences were annotated with PyIR, a Python wrapper for IgBLAST v1.9, and V/J genes and CDR3 were assigned using IMGT germline references. Reads were removed for weak V/J assignments (E-value above 1e-6), missing CDR3, stop codons, out-of-frame junctions, or ambiguous translated residues. A V3J clonotype was defined by an identical inferred V gene, J gene, and CDR3 amino acid sequence. To compute the percentage overlap between repertoires, the number of shared unique clonotypes was divided by the size of the smaller repertoire. Richness of each repertoire was evaluated using RTK rarefaction, the Chao1 estimator, and Recon v2.1 estimates of unobserved clonotypes. TCRdb mirrors the immuneACCESS table, restricted to in-frame sequences. Some clones are absent from its copies; in checked studies, under half trace to an unresolved V gene, and the reason for the others is unknown. Clonal size and the V and J genes are those of that table, whereas D and trimming came from the DNA. In all, the sample holds some 530,000 clones, and about 84% of those were seen once. About 12% of the sample is in the top ten clones.

Overall study results and their limits: The small number of donors limited the genetic and exposure-history diversity represented. Pairwise subsampling led to the expectation that sequencing depth would affect the degree of clonotype sharing among donors. Only blood was sampled, and tissue TCR repertoires likely differ from those in blood.

The CDR3 holds 15 amino acids from the cysteine to the phenylalanine. Only CDR3 DNA remains: 45 bases, in frame from the first base. Germline trimming: 1 base from V, 6 bases from J; junction bases outside gene matches: 8. CDR1 and CDR2, looked up from the germline V gene (reference sequence), are GTSNPN and SVGIG. The donors were healthy, HIV-negative adults who had no recently reported acute infections or vaccinations. All donors were Caucasian adults living in Nashville, Tennessee, USA. In the unsorted samples, 70 million to 90 million PBMCs were counted, and genomic DNA was extracted using the QIAamp DNA Blood Mini kit. Blood was obtained by leukapheresis, after which PBMCs were separated by Ficoll-Histopaque density gradient centrifugation and cryopreserved in liquid nitrogen vapor phase.

The rearranged segments are TRBV30 and TRBJ2-1; 8 of the junction bases match TRBD2. The receptor was derived from a middle-aged woman in good health. Some clones in this sample may be carry-over from other donors' samples. The material sequenced was PBMCs. The CDR3 protein sequence reads: CAWSDWGLVSNEQFF. The nucleotide sequence reads TGTGCCTGGAGTGACTGGGGACTAGTAAGCAATGAGCAGTTCTTC.